The clone carrying this T cell receptor (beta chain) was recorded a few times. Its specificity is unknown. One junction end does not reproduce the germline sequence, and a read error may be involved. Germline values: CDR1 SGHVS, CDR2 FQNEAQ. CDR3 size: 8 residues. Researchers used genomic DNA as the template to profile TCR beta VDJ and CDR3. TCRdb independently ran MiXCR on the reads; one entry per CDR3 protein. The sample consists of about 290,000 distinct CDR3 sequences, 56% of them appearing once. Those patients picked for sequencing had displayed CD8+CD57+ cell expansion on flow cytometry. Patients were untreated when blood was sampled. These data originate in a study of CD8+CD57+ T cells in acquired aplastic anemia. The wider study: Recorded DNA amounts for sorted CD4+ and CD8+ cells had an average of around 3 ug. Study-level findings and limits: Controls did not differ significantly from patients in CD8+ Simpson's diversity.

The sequenced sample consisted of sorted CD4+, CD8+, or CD8+CD57+ T cells (not recorded which) from PBMCs. The clonotype originates from a human donor with aplastic anemia. The chain couples TRBV7-8 to TRBJ2-3, with D unclear. The CDR3 is CASSLSVF. CDR3 nucleotide sequence: TGTGCCAGCAGCTTAAGCGTTTTT.